This T cell receptor (beta chain) was profiled in a study of T-cell memory formation after mild COVID-19. Study outcomes and limitations: Nothing confirmed that second-wave clones peaking on day 37 were specific for SARS-CoV-2.

TCRdb used MiXCR to reprocess the 5' RACE reads, holding one entry per CDR3 protein. The sample has approximately 210,000 distinct CDR3 sequences, 15% to 20% seen once. The CDR3 contains 15 residues. Looked up from germline, CDR1 is LGHDT and CDR2 is YNNKEL (reference sequence). Trimming cost V 3 bases and J 2 bases; bases outside gene matches: 6. This clonotype was observed a few times. The antigen remains unidentified. Sequencing input: PBMCs or a T cell subset sorted from them (not recorded which). The TCR sequence derives from an adult woman who had mild COVID-19 (a few samples of this study predate the infection). Cell type and time point are not known. The chain combines TRBV3-1 with TRBJ1-2; 7 nucleotides line up with TRBD1. In nucleotides, the CDR3 is TGTGCCAGCAGCCACCTGGACAGGATAAACTATGGCTACACCTTC. Its protein is CASSHLDRINYGYTF.